Presented here are 24 T cell receptor beta chains from one specimen sequenced in a study of siplizumab effects on memory and regulatory T cells (dated by TCRdb to about 2019). The library was obtained by the immunoSEQ multiplex PCR assay. TCRdb obtained this table from immuneACCESS and retained in-frame rearrangements with V and J assigned. These tables miss some clones; where compared with another copy, unresolved V genes account for less than half of the shortfall, and the remainder is unexplained. The sample table shows approximately 100,000 clones, and about 91% are seen once. The top ten hold approximately 2.7% of the sample. The sample consisted of CD4+ T cells sorted from blood. These receptors were obtained from a human donor in good health. Some clones in this sample may be carry-over from other donors' samples.

The chain combines TRBV28 with TRBJ2-7; D is ambiguous. Germline lookup yields CDR1 MDHEN and CDR2 SYDVKM. The V and J ends lost 2 bases and 4 bases respectively, with 6 bases between them. This CDR3 comprises 12 residues. CDR3 DNA sequence: TGTGCCAGCAGTTTAGCCAGTTACGAGCAGTACTTC. Translating it yields CASSLASYEQYF.

The chain is built from TRBV2 and TRBJ2-1; 12 bases are shared with TRBD2. V gave up 4 bases and J gave up 7 bases; unmatched junction bases: 5. The germline V gene has CDR1 SNHLY and CDR2 FYNNEI. This CDR3 is built from 15 residues. The CDR3 spells CASSGGLAGINEQFF. CDR3 nucleotide sequence: TGTGCCAGCAGTGGCGGACTAGCGGGAATTAATGAGCAGTTCTTC.

CDR3 loop: CASSPSRQGWGSEAFF. CDR3 nucleotide sequence: TGTGCCAGCAGTCCCAGCCGACAGGGGTGGGGGTCTGAAGCTTTCTTT. The rearrangement uses TRBV27 and TRBJ1-1, with TRBD1 matching 8 bases. From germline, CDR1 is MNHEY and CDR2 SMNVEV (reference sequence). V shed 5 bases and J 6 bases; nucleotides not matched to a gene: 14. CDR3 length: 16 residues.

The genes are TRBV6-1 and TRBJ1-5; D ambiguous. From germline, CDR1 is MNHNS and CDR2 SASEGT. The ends were cut back, 8 bases at V and 6 bases at J, with 17 bases in the middle. This CDR3 has 14 residues. The CDR3 DNA reads TGTGCCAGCGAGCCTTCGGTTCGATCTCAGCCCCAGCATTTT. Protein product: CASEPSVRSQPQHF.

A note on this clone: One end of the junction is discordant with germline, which a read error may explain. V and J are TRBV6-6 and TRBJ2-1; D is unclear. The CDR3 runs to 13 residues. The germline V gene encodes CDR1 MNHNY and CDR2 SVGAGI (reference sequence). CDR3 bases: TGTGCCAGCAGTTACTCTTCCCAATCTTTGGCGGTCTTC. Its translation is CASSYSSQSLAVF.

The rearrangement links TRBV4-1 to TRBJ2-5; no clear D gene. TRBJ2-7 matches the DNA end more closely, so the J call is doubtful. Per germline, CDR1 MGHRA and CDR2 YSYEKL. CDR3 length: 14 residues. CDR3: CASSPQHSGNEQYF. CDR3 DNA sequence: TGCGCCAGCAGCCCTCAACACTCCGGTAACGAGCAGTACTTC.

A few counts support this clone. The chain recombines TRBV19 with TRBJ1-1, with D tentatively TRBD1 (5 bases). V was shortened by 3 bases and J by 3 bases, with 11 bases between the two germline ends. CDR3 length equals 14 residues. Germline CDR1 is LNHDA and CDR2 is SQIVND (reference sequence). Here the CDR3 DNA reads TGTGCCAGTAGTATTCGTCGAGGGGACACTGAAGCTTTCTTT. Its protein is CASSIRRGDTEAFF.

The gene calls are TRBV28 and TRBJ2-1, with 9 bases lining up with TRBD2. The CDR3 has 15 residues. J lost 9 bases, V lost 6 bases, and 12 bases had no gene match. Germline CDR1 is MDHEN and CDR2 is SYDVKM. The CDR3 region is CASRLSGSPRVEQFF. The DNA for the CDR3 is TGTGCCAGCAGACTTAGCGGGAGCCCCCGGGTTGAGCAGTTCTTC.

This sequence joins TRBV14 and TRBJ2-7, with D perhaps matching TRBD2 (5 bases). With 1 base removed from V and 7 bases from J, the gap between germline ends came to 8 bases. The V gene's germline CDR1 is SGHDN and CDR2 FVKESK. The CDR3 extends over 12 amino acids. CDR3 loop: CASSQARVEQYF. The CDR3 region has the DNA TGTGCCAGCAGCCAAGCGAGGGTGGAGCAGTACTTC.

This chain connects TRBV19 to TRBJ2-3; no clear D gene. The CDR3 covers 13 residues. Trimming stripped 5 bases from V and 0 bases from J, with 6 bases between. Germline assignment: CDR1 LNHDA and CDR2 SQIVND (reference sequence). The CDR3 reads CASSLGSTDTQYF. The CDR3 bases are TGTGCCAGTAGTCTGGGTAGCACAGATACGCAGTATTTT.

The CDR3 coding sequence is TGTGCCAGCAGCTTAGGTCCCCAACGGGCTGGCTACACCTTC. Its protein is CASSLGPQRAGYTF. The chain carries TRBV7-3 and TRBJ1-2; the D is unclear. V lost 2 bases, J lost 7 bases, and 14 bases lay in between. CDR1 SGHTA and CDR2 FQGTGA come from the germline V gene. The CDR3 sequence is 14 residues long.

The chain combines TRBV7-9 with TRBJ2-5; D is ambiguous. CDR1 SEHNR and CDR2 FQNEAQ come from the germline V gene (reference sequence). V was clipped by 4 bases and J by 2 bases, with 14 bases between them. CDR3 length: 15 residues. This CDR3 reads CASSSHIVEQETQYF. The CDR3 region has the DNA TGTGCCAGCAGCTCCCACATAGTGGAGCAAGAGACCCAGTACTTC.

The chain links TRBV6-5 to TRBJ1-1, with TRBD1 as a possible D gene (6 bases). Deletions cut 2 bases from V and 4 bases from J, with 17 bases between. The CDR3 has 16 amino acids. Germline-derived CDR1 and CDR2 are MNHEY and SVGAGI. Here the CDR3 reads CASSYRDTRRATEAFF. In DNA, the CDR3 is TGTGCCAGCAGTTACCGGGACACACGACGCGCCACTGAAGCTTTCTTT.

The rearrangement uses TRBV11-2 and TRBJ2-3; 7 nucleotides align to TRBD1. The germline gives CDR1 SGHAT, CDR2 FQNNGV. The CDR3 length is 15 residues. Trimming took 5 bases from V and 3 from J; bases not matched to a gene: 8. The CDR3 nucleotides read TGTGCCAGCAGCCCGTACAGACAGGGAACAGATACGCAGTATTTT. Encoded protein: CASSPYRQGTDTQYF.

The chain's CDR3 is CASSPSGGAGDTQYF. For the CDR3, the DNA is TGCGCCAGCAGCCCTAGCGGGGGGGCTGGAGATACGCAGTATTTT. The V gene is TRBV4-1, the J gene TRBJ2-3, with 12 bases lining up with TRBD2. The V gene's germline CDR1 is MGHRA and CDR2 YSYEKL. The CDR3 has 15 amino acids. The J segment lost 5 bases and the V segment lost 4 bases, leaving 4 bases of the junction unmatched.

The chain employs TRBV5-4 and TRBJ2-7; 8 bases fit TRBD1. CDR1 and CDR2 (germline): SGHNT, YYREEE (reference sequence). There are 17 residues in the CDR3. With V trimmed by 4 bases and J by 2 bases, 14 bases remained unmatched. CDR3 bases: TGTGCCAGCAGCAACCCGGACAGGGACGGAGCCCCCTACGAGCAGTACTTC. Residues: CASSNPDRDGAPYEQYF.

This rearrangement joins TRBV2 to TRBJ1-2; 8 bases are shared with TRBD1. The CDR3 extends over 15 amino acids. The germline V gene has CDR1 SNHLY and CDR2 FYNNEI. Trimming took 3 bases from V and 4 from J; bases not matched to a gene: 7. The CDR3 loop reads CASSDSDRGVYGYTF. In nucleotides, the CDR3 is TGTGCCAGCAGTGATAGTGACAGGGGTGTCTATGGCTACACCTTC.

This rearrangement joins TRBV10-1 to TRBJ2-7, with D possibly TRBD2 on 5 matching bases. The germline CDR1 and CDR2 sequences are WNHNN and SYGVQD (reference sequence). This CDR3 has 16 residues. The V gene lost 2 bases and the J gene lost 6 bases, with 20 bases spanning the gap. CDR3 DNA sequence: TGCGCCAGCAGTGAGAATCGGAGGCCGGGGTCGGGCGAGCAGTACTTC. It is translated as CASSENRRPGSGEQYF.

This chain uses TRBV30 with TRBJ2-5; no clear D. The CDR3 contains 12 residues. V lost 1 base, J lost 4 bases, and 7 bases lay in between. Germline V lookup: CDR1 GTSNPN, CDR2 SVGIG (reference sequence). The CDR3 DNA is TGTGCCTGGAGTGCACGTGGAGAGACCCAGTACTTC. It translates to CAWSARGETQYF. Full variable domain (remainder filled in from reference TRBV30 and TRBJ2-5): SQTIHQWPATLVQPVGSPLSLECTVEGTSNPNLYWYRQAAGRGLQLLFYSVGIGQISSEVPQNLSASRPQDRQFILSSKKLLLSDSGFYLCAWSARGETQYFGPGTRLLVL.

This rearrangement joins TRBV15 to TRBJ1-1; TRBD1 matches 7 bases. Germline V CDR1 and CDR2: LNHNV, YYDKDF (reference sequence). This CDR3 spans 16 amino acids. V lost 5 bases and J lost 4; bases outside the gene matches: 13. The CDR3 here is CATSSGQLRGRTEAFF. As DNA, the CDR3 is TGTGCCACCAGCTCGGGACAGCTCAGGGGTCGCACTGAAGCTTTCTTT.

This chain links TRBV6-6 with TRBJ2-5; D not resolved. CDR1 is MNHNY and CDR2 is SVGAGI in the germline V gene (reference sequence). The CDR3 sequence is 12 residues long. The V and J ends lost 0 bases and 3 bases respectively, with 2 bases between them. The CDR3 DNA follows: TGTGCCAGCAGTTACTCGGAAGAGACCCAGTACTTC. Translating gives CASSYSEETQYF.

The J gene is TRBJ2-5, the V gene TRBV6-5, with TRBD1 matching over 12 bases. CDR1 and CDR2 from the germline V gene are MNHEY and SVGAGI. With V trimmed by 6 bases and J by 5 bases, 7 bases remained unmatched. This CDR3 region has 15 residues. Written as DNA, the CDR3 is TGTGCCAGCAGCCCCGGGACAGGGGGCGGGGAGACCCAGTACTTC. Translation: CASSPGTGGGETQYF.

V usage is TRBV5-6 and J usage is TRBJ1-2; the D gene is possibly TRBD1 (5 bases). Per germline, CDR1 SGHDT and CDR2 YYEEEE. The V end lost 6 bases, the J end lost 4 bases, and 19 bases lay between the germline ends. The CDR3 is made up of 15 amino acids. This CDR3 reads CASTPPDGGSYGYTF. Here the CDR3 DNA reads TGTGCCAGCACCCCGCCAGACGGGGGGAGCTATGGCTACACCTTC.

The V and J genes are TRBV14 and TRBJ2-2; the D is unclear. There are 14 residues in the CDR3. V was pared by 0 bases and J by 5 bases, with 7 bases between. Per the germline V gene, CDR1 is SGHDN and CDR2 is FVKESK. Here the CDR3 DNA reads TGTGCCAGCAGCCAAGATCTTAGGACCGGGGAGCTGTTTTTT. As protein: CASSQDLRTGELFF.